The clone carrying this T cell receptor (beta chain) was picked up many times. Its cognate antigen is unknown. Study-wide points: The TCR gene usage of tumor memory CD4+ T cells clustered together with blood and lymph node memory CD4+ cells and with lymph node naive CD4+ cells.

The CDR3 has 14 residues. The junction had 2 bases not matched to a gene; V was cut back by 2 bases and J by 1 base. Germline CDR1 and CDR2: SGHRS and YFSETQ. Full-length variable regions came from constant-region reverse primers plus semi-nested Nested Universal Primer A PCR. TCRdb re-derived calls from the 5' RACE reads in MiXCR, one entry per CDR3 protein. The sample includes fewer than 65,000 distinct CDR3 sequences, around 20% of them seen just once. Treg sorting used a CD4+CD25+CD127-/low gate. The TCR comes from a female donor with breast cancer. Source material: tumor-infiltrating Tregs sorted from the breast tumor. The rearrangement uses TRBV5-1 and TRBJ2-7, with TRBD1 matching over 8 bases. The DNA of the CDR3 is TGCGCCAGCAGCTTCGGACAGGGATCCTACGAGCAGTACTTC. Translating it yields CASSFGQGSYEQYF.